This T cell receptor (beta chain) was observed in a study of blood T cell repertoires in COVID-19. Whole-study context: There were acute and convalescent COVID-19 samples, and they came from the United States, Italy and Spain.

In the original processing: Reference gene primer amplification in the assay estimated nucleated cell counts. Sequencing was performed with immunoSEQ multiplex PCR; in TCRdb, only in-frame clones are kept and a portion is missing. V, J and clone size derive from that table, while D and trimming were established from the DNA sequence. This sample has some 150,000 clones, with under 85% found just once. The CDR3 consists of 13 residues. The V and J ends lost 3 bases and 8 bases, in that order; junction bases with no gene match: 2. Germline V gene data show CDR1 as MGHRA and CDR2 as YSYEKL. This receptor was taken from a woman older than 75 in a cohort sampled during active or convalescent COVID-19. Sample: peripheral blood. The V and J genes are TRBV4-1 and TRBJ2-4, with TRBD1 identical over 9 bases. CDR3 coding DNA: TGCGCCAGCAGCCACCGGACAGGGGACATTCAGTACTTC. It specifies CASSHRTGDIQYF.